This T cell receptor (beta chain) stems from a study of blood T cell repertoires in COVID-19. In the study overall: PBMCs, B-cell-depleted T cells, or T cells provided the cDNA or gDNA that made up the material.

The germline V and J ends were trimmed by 0 bases and 7 bases, with 4 bases remaining between them. The CDR3 runs to 12 residues. Per the original data handling: Amplifying reference gene primers gave estimates of nucleated cell counts. Data came from immunoSEQ multiplex PCR; TCRdb stores just in-frame clones and leaves some out. V and J calls and clone size are given by that table; D and trimming were obtained from the DNA. This repertoire shows fewer than 20,000 clones, approximately 87% found once; its top ten account for around 10%. The rearrangement links TRBV12-3 or TRBV12-4 to TRBJ2-1; D is uncertain. The sequenced sample was peripheral blood. The source is a human donor in a cohort sampled during active COVID-19. The CDR3 spells CASSLALNEQFF. The CDR3, as DNA: TGTGCCAGCAGTTTAGCGCTAAATGAGCAGTTCTTC.